One and the same sample provided the 12 T cell receptor beta chains below, sequenced in a study of T cells after yellow fever vaccination. TCRdb called the 5' RACE reads again in MiXCR, with one record for every CDR3 protein. The data contain 400,000 to 450,000 distinct CDR3 sequences, over 15% of them singletons. The specimen was PBMCs, collected before the yellow fever booster vaccination. These receptors all come from a man between 18 and 29 years old who received the YFV17D yellow fever vaccine.

The chain links TRBV27 to TRBJ1-2; possible D gene TRBD1, 6 bases. V was pared by 3 bases and J by 4 bases, with 9 bases between. CDR3 length: 13 residues. Per germline, CDR1 MNHEY and CDR2 SMNVEV (reference sequence). CDR3 sequence: CASSLRGTYGYTF. CDR3 nucleotide sequence: TGTGCCAGCAGTTTGAGGGGGACCTATGGCTACACCTTC.

The rearrangement joins TRBV4-1 to TRBJ2-7; D might be TRBD2 (5 bases). Between the trimmed V and J ends, which lost 0 bases and 1 base, there was a span of 13 bases. Per the germline V gene, CDR1 is MGHRA and CDR2 is YSYEKL. The CDR3 extends over 16 amino acids. This chain's CDR3 is CASSQDTGVGSYEQYF. The CDR3 DNA reads as TGCGCCAGCAGCCAAGATACCGGGGTGGGGTCCTACGAGCAGTACTTC.

The CDR3 DNA is TGTGCCTCTCGGGGGGATGGCACAGATACGCAGTATTTT. Amino acid sequence: CASRGDGTDTQYF. The V and J genes are TRBV24-1 and TRBJ2-3; 7 nucleotides agree with TRBD2. Trimming took 12 bases from V and 1 from J; bases not matched to a gene: 6. The CDR3 has 13 residues. In germline, CDR1 is KGHDR, CDR2 SFDVKD.

This clonotype was detected a few times. The CDR3 region is CSALSGHTDTQYF. The CDR3 nucleotides are TGCAGTGCCCTCTCAGGTCACACAGATACGCAGTATTTT. The chain joins TRBV20-1 to TRBJ2-3; no clear D gene. Germline V CDR1 and CDR2: DFQATT, SNEGSKA (reference sequence). The CDR3 has 13 amino acids. The germline V and J ends were trimmed by 6 bases and 2 bases, with 12 bases remaining between them.

This chain uses TRBV7-2 with TRBJ2-1, with D possibly TRBD1 on 5 matching bases. Germline V gene data show CDR1 as SGHTA and CDR2 as FQGNSA. The CDR3 consists of 15 residues. The V end lost 5 bases, the J end lost 4 bases, and 15 bases lay between the germline ends. The CDR3: CASSPPPTGYNEQFF. The CDR3 DNA reads as TGTGCCAGCAGCCCCCCGCCAACAGGTTACAATGAGCAGTTCTTC. The whole variable domain, remainder taken from reference TRBV7-2 and TRBJ2-1, is GAGVSQSPSNKVTEKGKDVELRCDPISGHTALYWYRQSLGQGLEFLIYFQGNSAPDKSGLPSDRFSAERTGGSVSTLTIQRTQQEDSAVYLCASSPPPTGYNEQFFGPGTRLTVL.

This clonotype was found a few times. The rearrangement links TRBV12-3 or TRBV12-4 to TRBJ1-1; no clear D. CDR3 size: 15 residues. Trimming shortened V by 7 bases and J by 0 bases, and 15 bases separated the two germline ends. The DNA for the CDR3 is TGTGCCAGCAACCCCGGGTTGCGGGTGAACACTGAAGCTTTCTTT. Protein: CASNPGLRVNTEAFF.

The V gene is TRBV12-3 or TRBV12-4, the J gene TRBJ1-1; the D is unclear. The CDR3 spans 14 residues. V gave up 6 bases and J gave up 5 bases, with 16 bases separating them. For the CDR3, the DNA is TGTGCCAGCAGGGGCCTTCCCGTTGGGACTGAAGCTTTCTTT. Amino acids: CASRGLPVGTEAFF.

The V call is TRBV20-1, the J call TRBJ1-5; D is unclear. V was cut by 3 bases and J by 2 bases, with 11 bases left in between. The CDR3 is made up of 14 amino acids. The germline V gene has CDR1 DFQATT and CDR2 SNEGSKA (reference sequence). In DNA, the CDR3 is TGCAGTGCTAGTTGGGGTCTAGGCAATCAGCCCCAGCATTTT. Translation gives CSASWGLGNQPQHF.

This clonotype was counted a few times. The chain couples TRBV12-3 or TRBV12-4 to TRBJ1-1, with D unclear. CDR3 length: 14 amino acids. The V gene lost 6 bases and the J gene lost 0 bases, with 11 bases spanning the gap. The CDR3 here is CASRTSTLNTEAFF. As DNA, the CDR3 is TGTGCCAGCAGGACCAGCACTTTGAACACTGAAGCTTTCTTT.

This clonotype came up a few times. The gene calls are TRBV11-2 and TRBJ2-2; 12 bases line up with TRBD1. CDR1 and CDR2 (germline): SGHAT, FQNNGV. Trimming removed 7 bases from V and 7 bases from J; junction bases left unmatched: 13. The length of the CDR3 is 17 residues. In DNA, the CDR3 is TGTGCCAGCACCCACCTGGGGGACAGGGGGCTTGGCGGGGAGCTGTTTTTT. Protein product: CASTHLGDRGLGGELFF.

This clonotype turned up a few times. The genes are TRBV6-2 or TRBV6-3 and TRBJ2-7; TRBD1 matches at 8 bases. The V gene end was trimmed by 7 bases and the J gene end by 2 bases; junction bases not matched to a gene: 4. Germline loops: CDR1 MNHEY, CDR2 SVGEGT. CDR3 size: 13 residues. Here the CDR3 reads CASKKGQAYEQYV. The DNA for the CDR3 is TGTGCCAGCAAAAAGGGACAGGCCTACGAGCAGTACGTC.

This clonotype was recorded many times. The germline gene is not matched at one end of the junction; a read error may be the cause. This rearrangement joins TRBV28 to TRBJ2-3; D may be TRBD1 or TRBD2 (6 bases each). CDR3 size: 13 residues. Germline CDR1 and CDR2: MDHEN and SYDVKM. CDR3 protein: CASSLEGADTQYF. CDR3 in DNA: TGCGCCAGCAGCTTGGAGGGGGCAGATACGCAGTATTTT.